Below, 22 T cell receptor beta chains from the same sample are listed, as sequenced in a study of control samples from healthy donors and cancer patients. Generated by immunoSEQ multiplex PCR, the TCRdb table keeps only in-frame clones and is missing some. The sample holds 100,000 to 150,000 clones, about 88% seen once. The sample consisted of blood. These receptors were obtained from a man aged 45 to 65 in good health.

The chain combines TRBV4-1 with TRBJ2-7; D remains ambiguous. Trimming took off 1 base at V and 0 bases at J, with 10 bases between the two ends. The germline V gene has CDR1 MGHRA and CDR2 YSYEKL. The CDR3 has 15 amino acids. DNA for the CDR3: TGCGCCAGCAGCCAAGTGCACTATAACTCCTACGAGCAGTACTTC. Residues: CASSQVHYNSYEQYF.

The CDR3 region has the DNA TGTGCCAGCTCCCTGGGCATGGGAGGTGCAGATACGCAGTATTTT. Its translation is CASSLGMGGADTQYF. The chain joins TRBV18 to TRBJ2-3; possible D gene TRBD2, 6 bases. CDR1 and CDR2 (germline): KGHSH, LQKENI. V dropped 6 bases and J dropped 4 bases, with 17 bases sitting between them. This CDR3 has 15 residues.

The genes are TRBV6-1 and TRBJ2-7; D not certain. Trimming removed 3 bases from V and 3 bases from J, with 9 bases in between. The CDR3 runs 13 residues. Germline CDR1 reads MNHNS; CDR2 reads SASEGT. DNA of the CDR3: TGTGCCAGCAGTGAGAGTCAATACTACGAGCAGTACTTC. This encodes CASSESQYYEQYF.

This clone was observed a few times. The chain carries TRBV30 and TRBJ1-6, with a possible D match to TRBD1 (6 bases). This CDR3 is built from 12 residues. Deletions cut 5 bases from V and 10 bases from J, with 12 bases between. Germline lookup yields CDR1 GTSNPN and CDR2 SVGIG (reference sequence). The CDR3 spells CAWGGARSPLHF. The CDR3 DNA follows: TGTGCCTGGGGGGGGGCAAGGTCACCCCTCCACTTT.

The J gene is TRBJ1-5, the V gene TRBV28; 9 positions agree with TRBD1. Germline V gene sequence: CDR1 MDHEN, CDR2 SYDVKM. With V trimmed by 6 bases and J by 4 bases, 7 bases remained unmatched. This CDR3 contains 15 residues. CDR3 coding DNA: TGTGCCAGCAGATGGGGACAGGGCGGGAATCAGCCCCAGCATTTT. Protein: CASRWGQGGNQPQHF.

This clone was observed a handful of times. This chain connects TRBV7-4 to TRBJ1-5, with 10 bases matching TRBD1. From germline, CDR1 is SGHVT and CDR2 SQSDAQ. The CDR3 has 20 residues. The V and J ends lost 1 base and 1 base, in that order; junction bases with no gene match: 13. This chain's CDR3 is CASSLGGTGAELYSNQPQHF. CDR3 coding DNA: TGTGCCAGCAGCTTAGGTGGGACAGGGGCCGAGTTGTACAGCAATCAGCCCCAGCATTTT.

The chain carries TRBV15 and TRBJ1-3; unclear D gene. Trimming took off 4 bases at V and 0 bases at J, with 31 bases between the two ends. This CDR3 region has 22 residues. Germline CDR1 is LNHNV and CDR2 is YYDKDF (reference sequence). The CDR3 DNA is TGTGCCACCAGCACCTCCCCGCCATCCGATTCTACTCGGGTTATCTCTGGAAACACCATATATTTT. This gives the protein CATSTSPPSDSTRVISGNTIYF.

V usage is TRBV6-5 and J usage is TRBJ2-3; possibly TRBD1 for D (6 bases). Per germline, CDR1 MNHEY and CDR2 SVGAGI. Trimming took off 0 bases at V and 5 bases at J, with 9 bases between the two ends. This CDR3 contains 14 residues. CDR3 bases: TGTGCCAGCAGTTACTCGGGCAGGGGAGATACGCAGTATTTT. It encodes CASSYSGRGDTQYF.

This clone was seen only a few times. The chain employs TRBV19 and TRBJ2-5, with a weak D call TRBD2 (6 bases). Trimming stripped 5 bases from V and 4 bases from J, with 14 bases between. The CDR3 sequence is 14 residues long. CDR1 LNHDA and CDR2 SQIVND come from the germline V gene (reference sequence). CDR3: CASSPLGGLETQYF. As DNA, the CDR3 is TGTGCCAGTAGTCCCCTCGGAGGGTTAGAGACCCAGTACTTC.

This clone occurred a few times. The chain joins TRBV5-8 to TRBJ2-7; D not certain. Trimming cost V 1 base and J 3 bases, with 5 bases left between them. The CDR3 sequence is 12 residues long. The germline V gene has CDR1 SGHTS and CDR2 YDEGEE. The CDR3 region is CASSLTHYEQYF. CDR3 sequence (DNA): TGTGCCAGCAGCTTGACCCACTACGAGCAGTACTTC.

CDR3 sequence reads: CASRGSGATTGSYNEQFF. DNA of the CDR3: TGTGCCAGTAGAGGGTCGGGGGCGACGACAGGGTCCTACAATGAGCAGTTCTTC. The chain carries TRBV19 and TRBJ2-1, with D possibly matching TRBD1 (7 bases). Per the germline V gene, CDR1 is LNHDA and CDR2 is SQIVND (reference sequence). The CDR3 totals 18 residues. V was shortened by 6 bases and J by 1 base, with 22 bases between the two germline ends.

The sample holds a few counts of this clone. The chain combines TRBV10-3 with TRBJ1-1; D call uncertain. This CDR3 has 14 residues. Germline V gene lookup returns CDR1 ENHRY and CDR2 SYGVKD. The ends were cut back, 0 bases at V and 4 bases at J, with 9 bases in the middle. In DNA, the CDR3 is TGTGCCATCAGTGAGTCGTTCGGAGCCACTGAAGCTTTCTTT. Amino acid sequence: CAISESFGATEAFF.

This clone was counted only a few times. V is TRBV27 and J is TRBJ1-1, with 9 bases that match TRBD1. Germline CDR1 is MNHEY and CDR2 is SMNVEV (reference sequence). CDR3 length: 13 residues. The J segment lost 5 bases and the V segment lost 6 bases, leaving 4 bases of the junction unmatched. The CDR3 DNA sequence: TGTGCCAGCAGCACCGACAGGGGGACTGAAGCTTTCTTT. Protein sequence: CASSTDRGTEAFF.

The chain joins TRBV14 to TRBJ1-1; 7 bases line up with TRBD1. The ends lost 1 base at V and 9 bases at J; junction bases unmatched: 8. The CDR3 spans 14 residues. CDR1 and CDR2 from the germline V gene are SGHDN and FVKESK. Here the CDR3 DNA reads TGTGCCAGCAGCCAAGTGGGGACAGAATTGAAAGCTTTCTTT. The encoded protein is CASSQVGTELKAFF.

V and J are TRBV14 and TRBJ2-1; tentative D call: TRBD1 (6 bases). This CDR3 spans 16 amino acids. Trimming took off 0 bases at V and 9 bases at J, with 18 bases between the two ends. In germline, CDR1 is SGHDN, CDR2 FVKESK. CDR3 in DNA: TGTGCCAGCAGCCAAGATCCATCGTGGGGGCGCAGTGAGCAGTTCTTC. This sequence encodes CASSQDPSWGRSEQFF.

The J gene is TRBJ2-5, the V gene TRBV11-2; no firm D call. The length of the CDR3 is 12 residues. Deletions cut 1 base from V and 7 bases from J, with 7 bases between. Looked up from germline, CDR1 is SGHAT and CDR2 is FQNNGV. The CDR3 bases are TGTGCCAGCAGCTTAGTTCTGGGGACCCAGTACTTC. Its translation is CASSLVLGTQYF. Complete variable domain (other parts from reference TRBV11-2 and TRBJ2-5): EAGVAQSPRYKIIEKRQSVAFWCNPISGHATLYWYQQILGQGPKLLIQFQNNGVVDDSQLPKDRFSAERLKGVDSTLKIQPAKLEDSAVYLCASSLVLGTQYFGPGTRLLVL.

The chain links TRBV3-1 (or the pseudogene TRBV3-2) to TRBJ1-5; D is perhaps TRBD1 (5 bases). Germline lookup yields CDR1 LGHDT and CDR2 YNNKEL (reference sequence). This CDR3 is 14 amino acids long. Trimming removed 1 base at V and 1 base at J, with 5 bases between. The CDR3 coding sequence is TGTGCCAGCAGCCAAGGGACAAGCAATCAGCCCCAGCATTTT. The encoded protein is CASSQGTSNQPQHF.

The rearrangement uses TRBV27 and TRBJ1-2; 10 nucleotides line up with TRBD1. Germline trimming cut 0 bases from V and 7 bases from J; bases unmatched to any gene: 14. The CDR3 extends over 18 amino acids. The germline gives CDR1 MNHEY, CDR2 SMNVEV (reference sequence). The CDR3, as DNA: TGTGCCAGCAGTTTATCTCCCGGCCTCGGAGGGACAGGGGTTGGCTACACCTTC. Translation gives CASSLSPGLGGTGVGYTF.

The V and J genes are TRBV5-6 and TRBJ2-5, with no clear D. Germline CDR1 is SGHDT and CDR2 is YYEEEE. V was shortened by 2 bases and J by 1 base, with 3 bases between the two germline ends. The CDR3 covers 12 residues. The CDR3 region is CASSFLQETQYF. CDR3 nucleotides: TGTGCCAGCAGCTTTCTCCAAGAGACCCAGTACTTC.

The chain uses TRBV27 and TRBJ2-7; D ambiguous. Germline CDR1 reads MNHEY; CDR2 reads SMNVEV (reference sequence). The CDR3 totals 14 residues. Trimming left V 5 bases short and J 2 bases short, with 13 bases between. CDR3 in amino acids: CASSKRHSTYEQYF. For the CDR3, the DNA is TGTGCCAGCAGTAAAAGGCATAGCACCTACGAGCAGTACTTC.

The chain couples TRBV19 to TRBJ1-6; 10 positions agree with TRBD1. Germline loops: CDR1 LNHDA, CDR2 SQIVND (reference sequence). The CDR3 is 18 amino acids. V gave up 5 bases and J gave up 0 bases; unmatched junction bases: 7. CDR3 region: CASSLAGTGDSYNSPLHF. In DNA, the CDR3 is TGTGCCAGTAGTCTCGCGGGGACAGGGGACTCCTATAATTCACCCCTCCACTTT.

This clone has more than one count but fewer than ten. The chain recombines TRBV4-1 with TRBJ2-7, with 7 bases that match TRBD1. The V and J ends lost 4 bases and 4 bases, in that order; junction bases with no gene match: 10. The CDR3 is 15 residues long. Germline V gene data show CDR1 as MGHRA and CDR2 as YSYEKL. The CDR3 DNA sequence: TGCGCCAGCAGCCTAATCGACAGGGATCCTTACGAGCAGTACTTC. Its protein is CASSLIDRDPYEQYF.